Listed here are 14 T cell receptor beta chains from one sample, sequenced in a study of blood T cell repertoires in COVID-19. Clones were sequenced by immunoSEQ multiplex PCR, and TCRdb holds only the in-frame ones, with some missing. The table has 150,000 or so clones, roughly 77% seen once; the top ten hold roughly 11%. Sequenced input: peripheral blood. Source of these receptors: a human donor in a cohort sampled during active COVID-19.

The V call is TRBV6-2 or TRBV6-3, the J call TRBJ1-6, with 8 positions matching TRBD1. Trimming took 5 bases from V and 10 from J; bases not matched to a gene: 10. The CDR3 length is 15 residues. Germline values: CDR1 MNHEY, CDR2 SVGEGT. CDR3 coding DNA: TGTGCCAGCAGTCCCAGGACAGGGTGGGACTCACCCCTCCACTTT. Its translation: CASSPRTGWDSPLHF.

The genes are TRBV5-1 and TRBJ2-7; the D gene is possibly TRBD2 (5 bases). The CDR3 consists of 12 residues. The ends were cut back, 5 bases at V and 6 bases at J, with 12 bases in the middle. Germline CDR1 reads SGHRS; CDR2 reads YFSETQ. CDR3 bases: TGCGCCAGCAGTGAAAGGGAGAGCGAGCAGTACTTC. It encodes CASSERESEQYF.

This chain joins TRBV12-3 or TRBV12-4 and TRBJ1-1, with no clear D. The CDR3 is 13 amino acids. The V and J ends lost 7 bases and 7 bases respectively, with 16 bases between them. CDR3 sequence: CASTLAMVVEAFF. In nucleotides, the CDR3 is TGTGCCAGCACCCTCGCGATGGTCGTTGAAGCTTTCTTT.

This clone was recorded only once. The V gene is TRBV9, the J gene TRBJ2-1; TRBD1 matches 7 bases. Germline V gene lookup returns CDR1 SGDLS and CDR2 YYNGEE. This CDR3 spans 16 amino acids. The V segment lost 6 bases and the J segment 3 bases; nucleotides outside the gene matches: 12. The CDR3 DNA sequence: TGTGCCAGCAACCCCCCCGACAGGGAAGACTACAATGAGCAGTTCTTC. It specifies CASNPPDREDYNEQFF.

This chain connects TRBV5-4 to TRBJ2-1; D is possibly TRBD1 (6 bases). The CDR3 runs 14 residues. The germline CDR1 and CDR2 sequences are SGHNT and YYREEE (reference sequence). The V end lost 0 bases, the J end lost 4 bases, and 8 bases lay between the germline ends. CDR3 nucleotides: TGTGCCAGCAGCTTGGTAGGGGGTTACAATGAGCAGTTCTTC. It is translated as CASSLVGGYNEQFF. Drawing the rest from reference TRBV5-4 and TRBJ2-1, the complete variable domain is ETGVTQSPTHLIKTRGQQVTLRCSSQSGHNTVSWYQQALGQGPQFIFQYYREEENGRGNFPPRFSGLQFPNYSSELNVNALELDDSALYLCASSLVGGYNEQFFGPGTRLTVL.

The rearrangement joins TRBV27 to TRBJ2-1; 8 positions match TRBD2. The V gene end was trimmed by 7 bases and the J gene end by 5 bases; junction bases not matched to a gene: 10. Germline assignment: CDR1 MNHEY and CDR2 SMNVEV (reference sequence). The CDR3 covers 15 residues. As DNA, the CDR3 is TGTGCCAGCATCCCGGGAGGGGCTAGCGACAATGAGCAGTTCTTC. Protein sequence: CASIPGGASDNEQFF.

The chain links TRBV6-5 to TRBJ1-1; the D is unclear. Germline V gene sequence: CDR1 MNHEY, CDR2 SVGAGI. The CDR3 covers 12 residues. Trimming cost V 6 bases and J 7 bases, with 12 bases left between them. The CDR3 nucleotides read TGTGCCAGCAGGACGAACCTAGGTGAAGCTTTCTTT. It encodes CASRTNLGEAFF.

The chain has TRBV30 and TRBJ1-1, with 7 bases matching TRBD1. The V gene end was trimmed by 2 bases and the J gene end by 0 bases; junction bases not matched to a gene: 9. CDR1 and CDR2 (germline): GTSNPN, SVGIG (reference sequence). This CDR3 comprises 16 residues. DNA for the CDR3: TGTGCCTGGAGTAAGGGAGCAGGGGGAATGAACACTGAAGCTTTCTTT. It is translated as CAWSKGAGGMNTEAFF.

The rearrangement links TRBV25-1 to TRBJ1-5; 9 bases match TRBD1. The germline CDR1 and CDR2 sequences are MGHDK and SYGVNS. This CDR3 has 16 amino acids. With 3 bases clipped from V and 2 bases from J, the junction kept 5 bases outside the gene matches. CDR3 region: CASSEDRGGGNQPQHF. The CDR3 DNA reads TGTGCCAGCAGTGAGGACAGGGGAGGAGGCAATCAGCCCCAGCATTTT.

This clone showed up just a few times. CDR3: CASSLGVALAGYNEQFF. CDR3 bases: TGCGCCAGCAGCTTGGGAGTCGCGCTAGCGGGCTACAATGAGCAGTTCTTC. This chain uses TRBV5-1 with TRBJ2-1, with 8 bases that match TRBD2. Germline trimming cut 0 bases from V and 3 bases from J; bases unmatched to any gene: 8. Germline V gene sequence: CDR1 SGHRS, CDR2 YFSETQ. The CDR3 runs 17 residues.

The chain combines TRBV15 with TRBJ1-5; D is unresolved. V lost 0 bases and J 0 bases, leaving 21 bases between the germline ends. The CDR3 extends over 20 amino acids. Germline values: CDR1 LNHNV, CDR2 YYDKDF (reference sequence). DNA of the CDR3: TGTGCCACCAGCAGAGATCTTTTAGTTCCGGGATCTAATAGCAATCAGCCCCAGCATTTT. Residues: CATSRDLLVPGSNSNQPQHF.

The rearrangement joins TRBV3-1 (or the pseudogene TRBV3-2) to TRBJ2-1; 8 nucleotides line up with TRBD1. V was clipped by 6 bases and J by 7 bases; unmatched bases: 11. Germline V gene lookup returns CDR1 LGHDT and CDR2 YNNKEL (reference sequence). There are 15 residues in the CDR3. The CDR3 DNA is TGTGCCAGCAGACTCGGACAGGGCATAGGTAATGAGCAGTTCTTC. Its translation: CASRLGQGIGNEQFF.

The V gene is TRBV6-5, the J gene TRBJ1-5, with TRBD1 identical over 11 bases. In germline, CDR1 is MNHEY, CDR2 SVGAGI. The CDR3 loop spans 15 amino acids. V shed 4 bases, J shed 6 bases, and the junction held 5 bases outside the gene matches. The CDR3, as DNA: TGTGCCAGCAGTTCCGGGACAGGGGGGGGTCAGCCCCAGCATTTT. It encodes CASSSGTGGGQPQHF.

The chain is built from TRBV3-1 (or the pseudogene TRBV3-2) and TRBJ2-3, with D possibly TRBD2 on 5 matching bases. Trimming shortened V by 1 base and J by 0 bases, and 14 bases separated the two germline ends. CDR3 length: 17 residues. Germline CDR1 is LGHDT and CDR2 is YNNKEL (reference sequence). The CDR3 loop is CASSQVGGSASTDTQYF. The CDR3, as DNA: TGTGCCAGCAGCCAAGTGGGCGGGTCCGCTAGCACAGATACGCAGTATTTT.